The 22 T cell receptor beta chains presented below share a single source sample, sequenced in a study of T cell changes during pregnancy in multiple sclerosis. The table came from immunoSEQ multiplex PCR; TCRdb's copy has only in-frame clones and leaves some out. The data hold 55,000 to 70,000 clones, with approximately 89% observed a single time. This sample comprised peripheral blood, obtained after pregnancy. These receptors came from a female donor with multiple sclerosis, enrolled in a pregnancy study.

V is TRBV5-4 and J is TRBJ2-2; 8 positions match TRBD2. The ends lost 4 bases at V and 6 bases at J; junction bases unmatched: 20. The CDR3 contains 19 residues. CDR1 and CDR2 (germline): SGHNT, YYREEE (reference sequence). CDR3 DNA: TGTGCCAGCAGCCAGTGGGATACCCAGCCGGGACTAGACCCCGGGGAGCTGTTTTTT. It yields the protein CASSQWDTQPGLDPGELFF. The full variable domain, in which reference TRBV5-4 and TRBJ2-2 provide the parts outside the CDR3, is ETGVTQSPTHLIKTRGQQVTLRCSSQSGHNTVSWYQQALGQGPQFIFQYYREEENGRGNFPPRFSGLQFPNYSSELNVNALELDDSALYLCASSQWDTQPGLDPGELFFGEGSRLTVL.

The chain is built from TRBV5-5 and TRBJ1-5, with no clear D. Germline CDR1 and CDR2: SGHKS and YYEKEE (reference sequence). The CDR3 sequence is 13 residues long. Trimming took off 1 base at V and 6 bases at J, with 8 bases between the two ends. The CDR3 region has the DNA TGTGCCAGCAGCTTGCTGGTCGGTCAGCCCCAGCATTTT. It specifies CASSLLVGQPQHF.

The V call is TRBV19, the J call TRBJ1-1; 8 bases map to TRBD1. With 4 bases clipped from V and 6 bases from J, the junction kept 7 bases outside the gene matches. The CDR3 runs 14 residues. The germline gives CDR1 LNHDA, CDR2 SQIVND (reference sequence). CDR3 coding DNA: TGTGCCAGTAGTAAGGACAGGGCGGGGGCTGAAGCTTTCTTT. Its protein product is CASSKDRAGAEAFF.

V and J are TRBV19 and TRBJ2-1; TRBD2 aligns across 8 bases. The CDR3 sequence is 15 residues long. Germline loops: CDR1 LNHDA, CDR2 SQIVND (reference sequence). V was clipped by 4 bases and J by 7 bases; unmatched bases: 9. The CDR3 coding sequence is TGTGCCAGTAGTAACCAGCGGGGGATCGGGAATGAGCAGTTCTTC. Translation gives CASSNQRGIGNEQFF.

This clone occurred a few times. J is TRBJ2-3 and V is TRBV7-2; 9 nucleotides align to TRBD2. Germline CDR1 and CDR2: SGHTA and FQGNSA. After removal of 5 bases from V and 4 bases from J, the junction contained 7 bases not matched to a gene. The CDR3 covers 15 residues. CDR3 in DNA: TGTGCCAGCAGCACCGCGGGGGGGGGCGCAGATACGCAGTATTTT. Residues: CASSTAGGGADTQYF.

This chain joins TRBV5-6 and TRBJ2-5; TRBD1 matches 7 bases. With V trimmed by 4 bases and J by 2 bases, 5 bases remained unmatched. Germline V gives CDR1 SGHDT, CDR2 YYEEEE. The CDR3 extends over 14 amino acids. The CDR3 protein is CASSRRGQQETQYF. The CDR3 nucleotides read TGTGCCAGCAGCCGAAGGGGACAGCAAGAGACCCAGTACTTC.

The chain recombines TRBV4-1 with TRBJ2-3; 8 nucleotides agree with TRBD1. The CDR3 totals 17 residues. V lost 4 bases and J lost 1; bases outside the gene matches: 10. CDR1 and CDR2 from the germline V gene are MGHRA and YSYEKL. The CDR3 nucleotides are TGCGCCAGCAGCCGTTCGTACAGGGGGGAAGGCACAGATACGCAGTATTTT. Amino acids: CASSRSYRGEGTDTQYF.

The chain has TRBV6-5 and TRBJ1-2, with 9 bases lining up with TRBD1. This CDR3 spans 13 amino acids. Germline loops: CDR1 MNHEY, CDR2 SVGAGI. V lost 6 bases and J lost 8; bases outside the gene matches: 7. In nucleotides, the CDR3 is TGTGCCAGCAGCCACCGACAGGGGGAAGGCTACACCTTC. Amino acids: CASSHRQGEGYTF.

This sequence joins TRBV10-3 and TRBJ2-6; tentative D call: TRBD1 (6 bases). V lost 3 bases and J 2 bases, leaving 8 bases between the germline ends. The CDR3 consists of 15 residues. Germline lookup yields CDR1 ENHRY and CDR2 SYGVKD. CDR3 in amino acids: CAISDRGAGANVLTF. CDR3 in DNA: TGTGCCATCAGTGACAGGGGTGCTGGGGCCAACGTCCTGACTTTC.

The chain joins TRBV6-6 to TRBJ1-5; TRBD1 matches at 7 bases. Per the germline V gene, CDR1 is MNHNY and CDR2 is SVGAGI (reference sequence). The length of the CDR3 is 15 residues. Trimming removed 6 bases from V and 4 bases from J; junction bases left unmatched: 9. CDR3 in DNA: TGTGCCAGCAGATTCGGGACAGCCCTTAATCAGCCCCAGCATTTT. This encodes CASRFGTALNQPQHF.

The chain employs TRBV11-1 and TRBJ2-7, with TRBD1 identical over 11 bases. The germline V gene has CDR1 SGHAT and CDR2 FQDESV (reference sequence). With V trimmed by 6 bases and J by 0 bases, 4 bases remained unmatched. The CDR3 totals 15 residues. The CDR3 spells CASSTGQGASYEQYF. The CDR3 nucleotides are TGTGCCAGCAGTACCGGACAGGGGGCCTCCTACGAGCAGTACTTC.

J is TRBJ1-6 and V is TRBV2; TRBD1 matches 7 bases. Losses at the gene ends were 4 bases for V and 9 bases for J; bases not matched to a gene: 9. CDR3 length equals 15 residues. Per germline, CDR1 SNHLY and CDR2 FYNNEI. The CDR3 DNA reads as TGTGCCAGCAGTGGTAGCGGGACAGTCTCTTCACCCCTCCACTTT. It codes for CASSGSGTVSSPLHF. The complete variable domain, with remaining parts taken from reference TRBV2 and TRBJ1-6, reads EPEVTQTPSHQVTQMGQEVILRCVPISNHLYFYWYRQILGQKVEFLVSFYNNEISEKSEIFDDQFSVERPDGSNFTLKIRSTKLEDSAMYFCASSGSGTVSSPLHFGNGTRLTVT.

This sequence joins TRBV27 and TRBJ2-7; a possible D gene is TRBD2 (5 bases). This CDR3 is built from 15 residues. CDR1 and CDR2 from the germline V gene are MNHEY and SMNVEV (reference sequence). V shed 6 bases and J shed 4 bases, with 19 bases lying between them. Here the CDR3 reads CASSLDRTPGYEQYF. CDR3 sequence (DNA): TGTGCCAGCAGCTTAGACCGGACGCCGGGGTACGAGCAGTACTTC.

V gene TRBV28 combines with J gene TRBJ1-2; TRBD1 aligns across 8 bases. The germline V gene encodes CDR1 MDHEN and CDR2 SYDVKM. Trimming at V came to 6 bases and at J to 6 bases, leaving 9 bases not matched to a gene. The CDR3 is made up of 14 amino acids. CDR3 coding DNA: TGTGCCAGCAGCGGACAGGGCCTAGACCATGGCTACACCTTC. It is translated as CASSGQGLDHGYTF.

V is TRBV7-2 and J is TRBJ1-5; 10 bases match TRBD1. Germline CDR1 and CDR2: SGHTA and FQGNSA. Trimming at V came to 5 bases and at J to 6 bases, leaving 7 bases not matched to a gene. The CDR3 is 15 residues long. CDR3: CASSPRGDRGQPQHF. CDR3 sequence (DNA): TGTGCCAGCAGCCCCAGAGGGGACAGGGGTCAGCCCCAGCATTTT.

Only one count was recorded for this clone. The genes are TRBV6-5 and TRBJ2-5, with 9 bases aligning to TRBD1. V trimming: 6 bases; J trimming: 7 bases; junction bases outside the gene matches: 12. The CDR3 extends over 15 amino acids. The V gene's germline CDR1 is MNHEY and CDR2 SVGAGI. As DNA, the CDR3 is TGTGCCAGCAGCAACGCTAGGACAGGGGTCCGGACCCAGTACTTC. It yields the protein CASSNARTGVRTQYF.

This sequence joins TRBV4-1 and TRBJ1-2; a possible D gene is TRBD1 (5 bases). V lost 3 bases and J lost 8, with 13 bases in between. Looked up from germline, CDR1 is MGHRA and CDR2 is YSYEKL. The CDR3 contains 13 residues. As DNA, the CDR3 is TGCGCCAGCAGCCAGTGGGGGGTACGCGGCTACACCTTC. It is translated as CASSQWGVRGYTF.

This clone occurred once. The rearrangement links TRBV7-9 to TRBJ2-5, with 10 nucleotides matching TRBD1. The better agreement between TRBJ2-7 and the DNA end casts doubt on the J call. The CDR3 runs to 16 residues. Per the germline V gene, CDR1 is SEHNR and CDR2 is FQNEAQ (reference sequence). The CDR3 DNA reads as TGTGCCAGCAGCTTAGATCTGGACAGGGGGGCCTACGAGCAGTACTTC. Protein: CASSLDLDRGAYEQYF.

This chain links TRBV9 with TRBJ2-3, with TRBD2 identical over 9 bases. J gave up 6 bases and V 3 bases, and 11 bases lay outside the gene matches. CDR3 length equals 16 residues. Looked up from germline, CDR1 is SGDLS and CDR2 is YYNGEE. For the CDR3, the DNA is TGTGCCAGCAGCGGAAGCGGGGGGCCTATTCTGGATACGCAGTATTTT. Translation gives CASSGSGGPILDTQYF.

V gene TRBV5-4 combines with J gene TRBJ1-5, with 7 bases aligning to TRBD1. The CDR3 totals 13 residues. V lost 9 bases, J lost 4 bases, and 7 bases stayed unmatched. Germline V lookup: CDR1 SGHNT, CDR2 YYREEE (reference sequence). Here the CDR3 reads CATGTDINQPQHF. The CDR3 DNA sequence: TGTGCCACAGGGACAGATATAAATCAGCCCCAGCATTTT. The entire variable domain, with the rest obtained from reference TRBV5-4 and TRBJ1-5, is as follows: ETGVTQSPTHLIKTRGQQVTLRCSSQSGHNTVSWYQQALGQGPQFIFQYYREEENGRGNFPPRFSGLQFPNYSSELNVNALELDDSALYLCATGTDINQPQHFGDGTRLSIL.

The J gene is TRBJ2-1, the V gene TRBV30; 13 positions match TRBD2. CDR1 is GTSNPN and CDR2 is SVGIG in the germline V gene (reference sequence). The CDR3 is made up of 16 amino acids. Unmatched junction bases numbered 5, after V lost 2 bases and J lost 4 bases. The CDR3 DNA is TGTGCCTGGAGTACTACTAGCGGGGGGGTTTACAATGAGCAGTTCTTC. It yields the protein CAWSTTSGGVYNEQFF.

For this clone: A read error may produce the germline difference seen at one junction end. The gene calls are TRBV7-2 and TRBJ2-5, with 7 positions matching TRBD2. Germline values: CDR1 SGHTA, CDR2 FQGNSA. The CDR3 is 14 residues long. CDR3 in DNA: TGTGCCAGCTGCTTTCCCGGGGGGCAAGAGACCCAGTACTTC. Amino acids: CASCFPGGQETQYF.